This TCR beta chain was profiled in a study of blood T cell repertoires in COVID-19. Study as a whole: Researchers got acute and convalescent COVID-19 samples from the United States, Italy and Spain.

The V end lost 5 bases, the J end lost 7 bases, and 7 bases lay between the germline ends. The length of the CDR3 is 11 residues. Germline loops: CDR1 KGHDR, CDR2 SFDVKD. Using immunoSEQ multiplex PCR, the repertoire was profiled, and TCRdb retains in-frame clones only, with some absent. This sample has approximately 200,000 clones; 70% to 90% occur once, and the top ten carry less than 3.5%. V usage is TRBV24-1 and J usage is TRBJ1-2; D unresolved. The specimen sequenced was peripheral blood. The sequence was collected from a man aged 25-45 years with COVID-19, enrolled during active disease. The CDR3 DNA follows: TGTGCCACCAGTGGCGGATTTGGCTACACCTTC. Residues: CATSGGFGYTF.